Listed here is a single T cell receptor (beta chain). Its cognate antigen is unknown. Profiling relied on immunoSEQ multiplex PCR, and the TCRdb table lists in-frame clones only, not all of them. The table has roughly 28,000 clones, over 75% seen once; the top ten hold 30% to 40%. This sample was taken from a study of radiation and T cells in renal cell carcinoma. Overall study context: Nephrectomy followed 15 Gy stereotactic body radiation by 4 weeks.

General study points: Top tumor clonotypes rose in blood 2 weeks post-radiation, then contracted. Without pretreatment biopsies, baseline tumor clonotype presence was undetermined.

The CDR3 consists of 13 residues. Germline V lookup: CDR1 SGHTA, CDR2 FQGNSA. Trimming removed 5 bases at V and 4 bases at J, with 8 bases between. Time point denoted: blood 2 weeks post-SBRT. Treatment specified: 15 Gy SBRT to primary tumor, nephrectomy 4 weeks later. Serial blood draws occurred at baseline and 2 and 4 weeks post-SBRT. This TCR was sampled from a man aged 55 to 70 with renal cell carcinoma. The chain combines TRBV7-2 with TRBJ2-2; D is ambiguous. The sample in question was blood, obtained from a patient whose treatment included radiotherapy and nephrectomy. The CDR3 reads CASSTLLTGELFF. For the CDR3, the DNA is TGTGCCAGCAGCACCCTCCTCACCGGGGAGCTGTTTTTT.